This T cell receptor (beta chain) is from a study of T cells in Graves' hyperthyroidism and ophthalmopathy. Points from the study as a whole: Using 13 V-J features, a model discriminated ophthalmopathy from stable hyperthyroidism. Blood shared most expanded thyroid clonotypes above 0.001. Before onset, ophthalmopathy was predicted by the model a median about six months earlier.

Those patients with uncontrolled infection, other autoimmune disease, pregnancy or lactation were excluded. Researchers amplified the TCR beta CDR3 regions from RNA transcripts. TCR CDR3 regions were first amplified by RT-PCR with HTBI primers. TCRdb called the multiplex PCR reads again in MiXCR, with one record for every CDR3 protein. The data hold some 320,000 distinct CDR3 sequences, with roughly 15% observed a single time. CDR1 and CDR2 (germline): KGHDR, SFDVKD. V lost 7 bases and J 7 bases, leaving 16 bases between the germline ends. The CDR3 spans 14 residues. Turning to this clonotype: Its antigen is unidentified.

Sequences were obtained from blood. The genes are TRBV24-1 and TRBJ2-1; the D gene is possibly TRBD1 (6 bases). The clonotype originates from a woman aged 35 to 49 with Graves' ophthalmopathy. Here the CDR3 reads CATSHPTGQNEQFF. The DNA of the CDR3 is TGTGCCACCAGCCACCCGACAGGACAAAATGAGCAGTTCTTC.